The sequence of this TCR beta chain was determined in a study of blood T cell repertoires in COVID-19 (dated by TCRdb to 2020 to 2022). General notes on the study: Collaborator samples came from the United States, Italy and Spain and covered acute and convalescent phases of COVID-19. The material from the prospective study consisted of cDNA or gDNA derived from T cells, B-cell-depleted T cells, or PBMCs. Where available, HLA class I and class II types were obtained from metadata supplied by the sample provider rather than from assay-based typing. Nearly every sample came with metadata listing a de-identified subject ID, COVID-19 status, age in years and sex. Samples came from the ongoing ImmuneRACE study (first 160 participants) plus 1,254 subjects from 6 global collaborators. A freely available public database, intended as a resource for researchers studying the immune response to SARS-CoV-2, is where the repertoires were released. Deeply sampled blood TCRbeta repertoires from subjects exposed to, actively infected with, or recovered from COVID-19 were included in the dataset.

TCRbeta CDR3 regions were amplified from genomic DNA using the immunoSEQ Assay, a bias-controlled multiplex PCR. The original methods were these. Nucleated cell counts per sample were estimated from amplification of reference gene primers within the assay. To quantify the absolute abundance of each unique TCRbeta CDR3 rearrangement, sequence reads were collapsed and filtered. For each sample, productive Simpson clonality was calculated as the square root of Simpson's diversity index across productive rearrangements. The source is immuneACCESS, and TCRdb retained only in-frame sequences with V and J called. Part of the clones is not carried over; for the studies checked, unresolved V genes explain less than half of this, and the remainder is unexplained. V and J calls and clone size come straight from that table; D and trimming were deduced from the DNA. The sample records about 170,000 clones, roughly 91% of which are singletons. The ten largest clones represent roughly 5% of the sample.

Collaborating institutions collected whole blood in K2EDTA tubes following their own protocols. For TCRbeta analysis, collaborators shipped samples as frozen whole blood, isolated PBMCs, or DNA extracted from either of those sample types. The study at large found these results: The amount of clinical and demographic metadata varied by source and participant and was provided uncurated.

From its cysteine to its phenylalanine, the CDR3 spans 20 amino acids. Just the 60-base CDR3 DNA is kept, in frame starting at base 1. CDR1 LGHDT and CDR2 YNNKEL are derived from the germline V gene (reference sequence). After removal of 4 bases from V and 0 bases from J, the junction retains 15 bases not matched to a gene. To note about this clone: Its antigen remains unidentified. No much larger clonotype is one base removed from it; base qualities were not supplied.

The chain is encoded by TRBV3-1 (or the pseudogene TRBV3-2) joined to TRBJ1-3, with TRBD1 matching 10 junction bases. Sequencing was carried out using peripheral blood. The receptor was derived from a woman aged 45-59 years with acute or convalescent COVID-19. At the DNA level, the sequence is TGTGCCAGCAGCCGGTCCCGCGGACAGGGGGTGATAAGCTCTGGAAACACCATATATTTT. It translates as CASSRSRGQGVISSGNTIYF.